The TCR beta chain described here comes from a study of T cell responses to AZD1222 COVID-19 vaccine. Study conclusions and caveats: White British ancestry dominated among donors, who included more females, and clonal diversity was possibly underestimated. No repertoire was sampled before or during the peak T cell response, only after it.

About this clone itself: Its specificity is unknown.

Germline CDR1 KGHSH, CDR2 LQKENI. The length of the CDR3 is 12 residues. The J segment lost 11 bases and the V segment lost 4 bases, leaving 7 bases of the junction unmatched. Profiled with immunoSEQ multiplex PCR; TCRdb holds only in-frame clones, not every one. The table records some 80,000 clones, around nine tenths of them present only once. This TCR was sampled from an adult in good health. Source: peripheral blood, taken on day 0 of AZD1222 vaccination. V is TRBV18 and J is TRBJ1-1; 7 nucleotides align to TRBD1. The CDR3 DNA reads TGTGCCAGCTCACTCGACAGGGACGGTGCTTTCTTT. Protein product: CASSLDRDGAFF.